Presented here are 21 T cell receptor beta chains from one specimen sequenced in a study of blood T cells in healthy people across ages. Sample-barcoded 5' priming and a J-beta primer mix drove a second PCR of about 6 to 12 cycles. TCRdb redid the calling of the 5' RACE reads with MiXCR, one entry per CDR3 protein. The repertoire has over 700,000 distinct CDR3 sequences, about 55% of them found once; the top ten carry about 38%. Material: blood. These receptors were collected from an elderly man in good health.

A few counts support this clonotype. The chain is built from TRBV5-1 and TRBJ2-5, with D perhaps assigned TRBD1 or TRBD2 (5 bases each). The CDR3 covers 13 residues. Trimming removed 1 base from V and 13 bases from J, with 17 bases in between. CDR1 SGHRS and CDR2 YFSETQ come from the germline V gene. CDR3 amino acids: CASSLFARDAPYF. Written as DNA, the CDR3 is TGCGCCAGCAGCTTGTTCGCCAGGGACGCCCCGTACTTC.

The chain joins TRBV18 to TRBJ2-1; no definite D call. This CDR3 has 15 amino acids. CDR1 is KGHSH, CDR2 LQKENI, per germline. Deletions cut 2 bases from V and 3 bases from J, with 11 bases between. In DNA form, the CDR3 reads TGTGCCAGCTCACCAGAGCAGGTGAGCTACAATGAGCAGTTCTTC. Protein product: CASSPEQVSYNEQFF.

The chain links TRBV9 to TRBJ2-3, with 9 positions matching TRBD2. With V trimmed by 3 bases and J by 14 bases, 19 bases remained unmatched. This CDR3 is built from 16 residues. Per germline, CDR1 SGDLS and CDR2 YYNGEE. Here the CDR3 reads CASSAQGLARDRYAYF. DNA of the CDR3: TGTGCCAGCAGCGCCCAGGGACTAGCTAGGGACAGATACGCGTATTTT.

This clonotype was recorded a few times. The rearrangement links TRBV7-6 to TRBJ1-6; D is uncertain. Germline V CDR1 and CDR2: SGHVS, FNYEAQ. CDR3 length: 18 amino acids. The V end lost 1 base, the J end lost 0 bases, and 13 bases lay between the germline ends. CDR3 nucleotide sequence: TGTGCCAGCAGCTTAGACCCACCGGGGAGCTCCTATAATTCACCCCTCCACTTT. It is translated as CASSLDPPGSSYNSPLHF.

This clonotype was counted a few times. At one end, the junction sequence differs from germline, possibly due to a read error. The chain joins TRBV29-1 to TRBJ2-7, with D uncertain. The CDR3 covers 13 residues. Germline V gives CDR1 SQVTM, CDR2 ANQGSEA. The CDR3 DNA sequence: TGCAGCGTGGAAGATCTCGGGCGCTACGAGCAGTACTTC. As protein: CSVEDLGRYEQYF.

The chain employs TRBV6-6 and TRBJ2-7, with D perhaps matching TRBD1 (5 bases). The end of the DNA aligns better with TRBJ2-5, so the J call may be wrong. The germline V gene encodes CDR1 MNHNY and CDR2 SVGAGI (reference sequence). The CDR3 consists of 14 residues. Here the CDR3 reads CASSTIGAGETQYF. As DNA, the CDR3 is TGTGCCAGCAGCACCATAGGGGCCGGAGAGACCCAGTACTTC.

This clonotype has a handful of counts. The rearrangement uses TRBV20-1 and TRBJ2-5, with 8 nucleotides matching TRBD1. The V segment lost 6 bases and the J segment 2 bases; nucleotides outside the gene matches: 5. The CDR3 covers 13 residues. The V gene's germline CDR1 is DFQATT and CDR2 SNEGSKA (reference sequence). The CDR3 DNA reads TGCAGTGCAAACGACAGGGGACAAGAGACCCAGTACTTC. Its protein is CSANDRGQETQYF.

V and J are TRBV25-1 and TRBJ2-4; no clear D gene. Near its end, the DNA agrees better with TRBJ2-7, so the J call may be wrong. Germline CDR1 is MGHDK and CDR2 is SYGVNS. The CDR3 is made up of 12 amino acids. Here the CDR3 DNA reads TGTGCCAGCAGTAAGGGATTCTACGAGCAGTACTTC. This encodes CASSKGFYEQYF.

The rearrangement links TRBV20-1 to TRBJ2-7, with D perhaps TRBD1 (6 bases). From germline, CDR1 is DFQATT and CDR2 SNEGSKA (reference sequence). Deletions cut 3 bases from V and 0 bases from J, with 21 bases between. This CDR3 has 17 amino acids. The CDR3 sequence is CSASVPGDILSSYEQYF. Written as DNA, the CDR3 is TGCAGTGCTAGTGTGCCAGGGGACATCCTGAGCTCCTACGAGCAGTACTTC.

This clonotype was seen just once. V and J are TRBV28 and TRBJ2-4; 11 bases align to TRBD2. The DNA end lines up better with TRBJ2-7; the J call may be wrong. CDR3 length equals 15 residues. Germline loops: CDR1 MDHEN, CDR2 SYDVKM. CDR3 coding DNA: TGTGCCAGCAGTTCCCTACTAGCGGGAGCAGTCGAGCAGTACTTC. Translating gives CASSSLLAGAVEQYF.

This rearrangement joins TRBV16 to TRBJ2-7; D is perhaps TRBD2 (5 bases). The germline CDR1 and CDR2 sequences are KGHSY and FQNENV. This CDR3 has 16 residues. Trimming shortened V by 2 bases and J by 4 bases, and 18 bases separated the two germline ends. CDR3 coding DNA: TGTGCCAGCAGCCAACTAGCAGCCATAACCCTATACGAGCAGTACTTC. As protein: CASSQLAAITLYEQYF.

The CDR3: CASSPSDRGWGYTF. For the CDR3, the DNA is TGTGCCAGCAGTCCGTCAGACAGGGGATGGGGCTACACCTTC. This sequence joins TRBV12-3 or TRBV12-4 and TRBJ1-2; TRBD1 matches 8 bases. The CDR3 has 14 residues. V was clipped by 5 bases and J by 8 bases; unmatched bases: 10.

The rearrangement uses TRBV2 and TRBJ2-1; D is ambiguous. Near its end, the DNA agrees better with TRBJ2-7, so the J call may be wrong. CDR3 size: 13 residues. The germline CDR1 and CDR2 sequences are SNHLY and FYNNEI. CDR3 sequence reads: CASNERELDEQYF. In nucleotides, the CDR3 is TGTGCCAGCAACGAGAGAGAATTGGATGAGCAGTACTTC.

V is TRBV5-6 and J is TRBJ1-2; D unclear. Deletions cut 7 bases from V and 4 bases from J, with 14 bases between. CDR3 length: 13 residues. Germline V lookup: CDR1 SGHDT, CDR2 YYEEEE. CDR3 nucleotides: TGTGCCAGCCACGGAACGGTTACCTATGGCTACACCTTC. Translating it yields CASHGTVTYGYTF.

The chain recombines TRBV2 with TRBJ2-5; D uncertain. This CDR3 region has 15 residues. V gave up 6 bases and J gave up 2 bases, with 16 bases separating them. The V gene's germline CDR1 is SNHLY and CDR2 FYNNEI. The chain's CDR3 is CASSGLTANQETQYF. DNA of the CDR3: TGTGCCAGCAGCGGCCTCACAGCGAATCAAGAGACCCAGTACTTC. The full variable domain, with the rest looked up from reference TRBV2 and TRBJ2-5, is EPEVTQTPSHQVTQMGQEVILRCVPISNHLYFYWYRQILGQKVEFLVSFYNNEISEKSEIFDDQFSVERPDGSNFTLKIRSTKLEDSAMYFCASSGLTANQETQYFGPGTRLLVL.

This rearrangement joins TRBV30 to TRBJ2-3; D is unclear. The CDR3 extends over 10 amino acids. The V and J ends lost 5 bases and 14 bases respectively, with 14 bases between them. The germline gives CDR1 GTSNPN, CDR2 SVGIG (reference sequence). The CDR3 region has the DNA TGTGCCTGGGTGCACAGAGACGCGTATTTT. Translated, it gives CAWVHRDAYF.

This clonotype was picked up a small number of times. V gene TRBV3-1 combines with J gene TRBJ2-1; 12 bases fit TRBD2. CDR1 is LGHDT and CDR2 is YNNKEL in the germline V gene (reference sequence). J gave up 6 bases and V 4 bases, and 7 bases lay outside the gene matches. The CDR3 is 16 residues long. The CDR3 sequence is CASSPRLAGGPNEQFF. CDR3 nucleotide sequence: TGTGCCAGCAGCCCTAGGCTAGCGGGAGGGCCCAATGAGCAGTTCTTC.

This clonotype was observed once. J is TRBJ2-7 and V is TRBV19; 11 bases align to TRBD2. Germline trimming cut 4 bases from V and 2 bases from J; bases unmatched to any gene: 7. The CDR3 length is 16 residues. In germline, CDR1 is LNHDA, CDR2 SQIVND (reference sequence). The CDR3: CASSTQGLAAAYEQYF. CDR3 in DNA: TGTGCCAGTAGTACCCAGGGACTAGCGGCAGCCTACGAGCAGTACTTC.

This clonotype was counted between two and nine times. This chain joins TRBV6-1 and TRBJ2-7; D is ambiguous. CDR1 and CDR2 from the germline V gene are MNHNS and SASEGT. The length of the CDR3 is 15 residues. Trimming left V 3 bases short and J 0 bases short, with 12 bases between. The CDR3 loop reads CASSDLGRTSYEQYF. CDR3 DNA sequence: TGTGCCAGCAGTGACCTAGGACGGACCTCCTACGAGCAGTACTTC.

The V call is TRBV6-5, the J call TRBJ1-1; D unresolved. The V end was cut by 0 bases, the J end by 2 bases, with 10 bases between. Germline assignment: CDR1 MNHEY and CDR2 SVGAGI. The length of the CDR3 is 15 residues. The CDR3 sequence: CASSYSWQFNTEAFF. CDR3 DNA: TGTGCCAGCAGTTACTCGTGGCAGTTTAACACTGAAGCTTTCTTT.

This clonotype was counted many times. V gene TRBV24-1 combines with J gene TRBJ2-1, with 7 bases that match TRBD1. The CDR3 length is 15 residues. The trim removed 6 bases at V and 8 bases at J, leaving 12 bases unmatched. Germline V gene data show CDR1 as KGHDR and CDR2 as SFDVKD. In DNA form, the CDR3 reads TGTGCCACCAGTTCCCTCCCCGGGACAGTCGATGAGCAGTTCTTC. Translating it yields CATSSLPGTVDEQFF.